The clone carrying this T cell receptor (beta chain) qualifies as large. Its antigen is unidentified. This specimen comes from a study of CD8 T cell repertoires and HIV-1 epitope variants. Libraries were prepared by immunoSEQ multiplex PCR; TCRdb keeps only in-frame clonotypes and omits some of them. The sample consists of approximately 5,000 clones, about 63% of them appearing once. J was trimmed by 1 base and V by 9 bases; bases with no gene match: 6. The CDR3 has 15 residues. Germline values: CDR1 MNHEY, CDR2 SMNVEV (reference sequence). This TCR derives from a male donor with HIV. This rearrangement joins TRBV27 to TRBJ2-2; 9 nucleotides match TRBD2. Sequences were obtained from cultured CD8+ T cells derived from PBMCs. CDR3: CARKLAGRNTGELFF. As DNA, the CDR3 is TGTGCCAGGAAGCTAGCGGGGAGGAACACCGGGGAGCTGTTTTTT.